A single sample gave rise to the 20 T cell receptor beta chains below, sequenced in a study of T cell repertoires in cytomegalovirus infection. Antigens for these TCRs are unknown. TCRdb reanalysed the reads using MiXCR and keeps one entry per CDR3 protein. In the table there are about 130,000 distinct CDR3 sequences, about 24% of which are singletons. The sample comprised PBMCs, sequenced either directly or after in vitro stimulation (not recorded which). The receptor source for this set is a human donor in good health (CMV status not recorded). Some clones in this sample may be carry-over from other donors' samples.

The chain uses TRBV5-1 and TRBJ1-3, with 7 positions matching TRBD1. Germline CDR1 SGHRS, CDR2 YFSETQ. With 4 bases clipped from V and 4 bases from J, the junction kept 8 bases outside the gene matches. This CDR3 region has 15 residues. CDR3 DNA sequence: TGCGCCAGCAGCCTCGACAGGGCGGCAGGAAACACCATATATTTT. This codes for CASSLDRAAGNTIYF.

This clonotype was seen only a few times. The chain links TRBV6-2 or TRBV6-3 to TRBJ2-6; D is ambiguous. Germline CDR1 MNHEY, CDR2 SVGEGT. This CDR3 region has 13 residues. With 8 bases removed from V and 1 base from J, the gap between germline ends came to 6 bases. CDR3 protein: CASGMSGANVLTF. The CDR3 nucleotides read TGTGCCAGCGGGATGTCTGGGGCCAACGTCCTGACTTTC.

The V and J genes are TRBV4-1 and TRBJ1-2, with a possible D match to TRBD1 (6 bases). The germline gives CDR1 MGHRA, CDR2 YSYEKL. The CDR3 is 15 residues long. Trimming cost V 1 base and J 2 bases, with 11 bases left between them. The CDR3 is CASSQVGAGNYGYTF. The CDR3 region has the DNA TGCGCCAGCAGCCAAGTGGGGGCTGGCAACTATGGCTACACCTTC.

The table lists this clonotype with a few counts. The rearrangement joins TRBV20-1 to TRBJ2-7, with 14 bases aligning to TRBD2. From germline, CDR1 is DFQATT and CDR2 SNEGSKA (reference sequence). V lost 2 bases and J lost 7; bases outside the gene matches: 13. The CDR3 has 17 residues. Here the CDR3 reads CSARPGTSGSLGGEQYF. CDR3 DNA sequence: TGCAGTGCTAGACCCGGGACTAGCGGGAGTCTCGGGGGGGAGCAGTACTTC.

The chain recombines TRBV28 with TRBJ2-3; a possible D gene is TRBD2 (6 bases). V was clipped by 6 bases and J by 2 bases, with 15 bases between them. This CDR3 comprises 15 residues. Looked up from germline, CDR1 is MDHEN and CDR2 is SYDVKM. The CDR3 DNA reads as TGTGCCAGCAGCCCACTAGCTAGCGCCACAGATACGCAGTATTTT. Encoded protein: CASSPLASATDTQYF.

The chain carries TRBV20-1 and TRBJ2-2; D assignment may be TRBD1 or TRBD2 (5 bases each). In germline, CDR1 is DFQATT, CDR2 SNEGSKA (reference sequence). The CDR3 totals 14 residues. V was clipped by 0 bases and J by 4 bases, with 9 bases between them. The CDR3 nucleotides read TGCAGTGCTAGAGATGGGGGTGGCACCGGGGAGCTGTTTTTT. Translation gives CSARDGGGTGELFF.

V usage is TRBV2 and J usage is TRBJ1-2, with D possibly matching TRBD1 (5 bases). This CDR3 has 15 residues. Trimming shortened V by 3 bases and J by 4 bases, and 15 bases separated the two germline ends. The germline V gene encodes CDR1 SNHLY and CDR2 FYNNEI. The CDR3 nucleotides are TGTGCCAGCAGTGAGGCAGGGAGGTCGGTCTATGGCTACACCTTC. Amino acid sequence: CASSEAGRSVYGYTF.

This clonotype has a count of ten or more. The CDR3 sequence: CASSLFGWYRTDTQYF. CDR3 DNA sequence: TGTGCCAGCAGCTTATTCGGGTGGTATCGCACAGATACGCAGTATTTT. This chain joins TRBV7-2 and TRBJ2-3; no reliable D call. The CDR3 covers 16 residues. V was clipped by 2 bases and J by 1 base, with 13 bases between them. CDR1 and CDR2 (germline): SGHTA, FQGNSA.

This chain joins TRBV4-1 and TRBJ1-4, with D hard to call. Deletions cut 3 bases from V and 7 bases from J, with 9 bases between. This CDR3 spans 13 amino acids. Per germline, CDR1 MGHRA and CDR2 YSYEKL. As DNA, the CDR3 is TGCGCCAGCAGCCAGGTAATAGGTGAAAAACTGTTTTTT. Translation: CASSQVIGEKLFF.

This rearrangement joins TRBV2 to TRBJ2-7; D call uncertain. Trimming left V 7 bases short and J 1 base short, with 8 bases between. CDR3 length: 12 amino acids. CDR1 is SNHLY, CDR2 FYNNEI, per germline. The CDR3 sequence: CASIGDSYEQYF. CDR3 coding DNA: TGTGCCAGCATCGGAGATTCCTACGAGCAGTACTTC.

The sample holds many counts of this clonotype. J is TRBJ2-3 and V is TRBV7-8; 9 bases align to TRBD2. The CDR3 consists of 15 residues. Germline CDR1 reads SGHVS; CDR2 reads FQNEAQ. V shed 5 bases and J 6 bases; nucleotides not matched to a gene: 9. CDR3 in DNA: TGTGCCAGCAGCCGGAGACTAGCGGCCGGGGATACGCAGTATTTT. Translation gives CASSRRLAAGDTQYF. Using reference TRBV7-8 and TRBJ2-3 for the parts outside the CDR3, the full variable domain is GAGVSQSPRYKVAKRGQDVALRCDPISGHVSLFWYQQALGQGPEFLTYFQNEAQLDKSGLPSDRFFAERPEGSVSTLKIQRTQQEDSAVYLCASSRRLAAGDTQYFGPGTRLTVL.

This clonotype has just a few counts. The chain has TRBV19 and TRBJ2-1, with D possibly TRBD1 on 6 matching bases. Between the trimmed V and J ends, which lost 10 bases and 5 bases, there was a span of 18 bases. Per the germline V gene, CDR1 is LNHDA and CDR2 is SQIVND (reference sequence). CDR3 size: 14 residues. The DNA of the CDR3 is TGTGCCACCTCAGGGGCCAGGACGAACAATGAGCAGTTCTTC. Translating it yields CATSGARTNNEQFF.

V and J are TRBV18 and TRBJ2-5, with TRBD1 identical over 9 bases. Unmatched junction bases numbered 14, after V lost 4 bases and J lost 5 bases. Germline CDR1 KGHSH, CDR2 LQKENI. This CDR3 contains 17 residues. Written as DNA, the CDR3 is TGTGCCAGCTCACTCTTAAATCCGGGACAGGGCAGTGAGACCCAGTACTTC. It translates to CASSLLNPGQGSETQYF.

V is TRBV28 and J is TRBJ1-1; D call uncertain. Germline V gene data show CDR1 as MDHEN and CDR2 as SYDVKM. This CDR3 comprises 14 residues. With 8 bases removed from V and 2 bases from J, the gap between germline ends came to 15 bases. CDR3 in amino acids: CASVLRTGNTEAFF. The CDR3 DNA follows: TGTGCCAGCGTACTCCGGACGGGCAACACTGAAGCTTTCTTT.

This clonotype has a count of ten or more. The chain recombines TRBV7-2 with TRBJ2-4, with D maybe TRBD1 (5 bases). This CDR3 has 13 residues. Germline V gene sequence: CDR1 SGHTA, CDR2 FQGNSA. V lost 2 bases, J lost 8 bases, and 10 bases lay in between. The CDR3 DNA follows: TGTGCCAGCAGCTTATCCGCCAGGGACATTCAGTACTTC. Amino acids: CASSLSARDIQYF.

The chain links TRBV12-3 or TRBV12-4 to TRBJ1-1, with 9 positions matching TRBD1. The CDR3 runs 14 residues. V shed 5 bases, J shed 6 bases, and the junction held 7 bases outside the gene matches. DNA of the CDR3: TGTGCCAGCAGTGATACAGGGGGCGCGTCTGAAGCTTTCTTT. It translates to CASSDTGGASEAFF.

This chain uses TRBV11-2 with TRBJ2-5; perhaps D is TRBD1 or TRBD2 (5 bases each). Germline loops: CDR1 SGHAT, CDR2 FQNNGV. Trimming took off 5 bases at V and 5 bases at J, with 9 bases between the two ends. There are 12 residues in the CDR3. CDR3 bases: TGTGCCAGCAGCGCCAGGGAGGAGACCCAGTACTTC. The encoded protein is CASSAREETQYF.

This clonotype has at least ten counts. The gene calls are TRBV20-1 and TRBJ2-2; no clear D gene. Germline loops: CDR1 DFQATT, CDR2 SNEGSKA (reference sequence). This CDR3 is 15 amino acids long. V lost 0 bases and J 0 bases, leaving 8 bases between the germline ends. The CDR3 DNA follows: TGCAGTGCTAGAGATGTGACAACGAACACCGGGGAGCTGTTTTTT. Its protein product is CSARDVTTNTGELFF.

This clonotype has a count of ten or more. The chain joins TRBV7-8 to TRBJ2-7, with 7 bases lining up with TRBD2. Germline V gene sequence: CDR1 SGHVS, CDR2 FQNEAQ. V was pared by 4 bases and J by 3 bases, with 3 bases of the junction left unmatched. CDR3 length: 13 residues. In DNA, the CDR3 is TGTGCCAGCAGCTCATCTAGCGGCTACGAGCAGTACTTC. Translating gives CASSSSSGYEQYF.

On this clonotype itself: This may be a read error, as it is one base from a much larger clone. The gene calls are TRBV7-6 and TRBJ1-4; D not certain. This CDR3 is 16 amino acids long. V was clipped by 3 bases and J by 8 bases, with 19 bases between them. CDR1 and CDR2 from the germline V gene are SGHVS and FNYEAQ. Here the CDR3 reads CASSLRVVGSYEKLFF. CDR3 coding DNA: TGTGCCAGCAGCTTGAGGGTGGTGGGGAGTTACGAAAAACTGTTTTTT.